A single sample gave rise to the 17 T cell receptor beta chains below, sequenced in a study of T cells in Graves' hyperthyroidism and ophthalmopathy (dated by TCRdb to the late 2010s). The library was built by means of multiplex PCR. Sequencing was performed on an Illumina HiSeq 2000. Amplification of TCR beta CDR3 regions was carried out from RNA transcripts. The TCR CDR3 was subjected to a first round of RT-PCR using the HTBI primer set and the Qiagen OneStep RT-PCR kit. The raw public data were reprocessed by TCRdb itself: fastp quality trimming at Q25, MiXCR clonotype calling, in-frame beta chains only. Here each entry gathers all rows of one CDR3 protein and keeps the most common genes and DNA. The sample table lists some 620,000 distinct CDR3 sequences, around 16% of them with a count of one. Approximately 3.8% of the sample is in the top ten clones. The sequencing input was blood. These receptors all stem from a woman in her twenties or thirties with Graves' hyperthyroidism.

This clonotype was observed a single time. The chain has TRBV7-2 and TRBJ2-1, with no clear D. V was pared by 2 bases and J by 0 bases, with 8 bases between. This CDR3 region has 15 residues. The V gene's germline CDR1 is SGHTA and CDR2 FQGNSA. The CDR3 loop is CASSLMLSSYNEQFF. CDR3 in DNA: TGTGCCAGCAGCTTAATGTTGAGCTCCTACAATGAGCAGTTCTTC.

Concerning this clonotype: A clone one base away is much larger, so this may be a read error. The rearrangement links TRBV2 to TRBJ2-4, with 7 bases aligning to TRBD1. Per germline, CDR1 SNHLY and CDR2 FYNNEI. This CDR3 is built from 13 residues. CDR3 nucleotides: TGTGCCAGCAGTGGCCGGACAGGTCACATTCAGCACTTC. Residues: CASSGRTGHIQHF.

The chain joins TRBV6-2 or TRBV6-3 to TRBJ2-7, with 7 bases fitting TRBD2. Per germline, CDR1 MNHEY and CDR2 SVGEGT. The CDR3 is made up of 13 amino acids. The V gene end was trimmed by 7 bases and the J gene end by 2 bases; junction bases not matched to a gene: 5. The CDR3 region has the DNA TGTGCCAGCAAGGCGGGAGTCCCCTACGAGCAGTACTTC. Its protein is CASKAGVPYEQYF.

This chain connects TRBV7-9 to TRBJ2-2; 10 bases map to TRBD1. In germline, CDR1 is SEHNR, CDR2 FQNEAQ (reference sequence). The CDR3 loop spans 16 amino acids. Trimming removed 5 bases from V and 5 bases from J; junction bases left unmatched: 8. For the CDR3, the DNA is TGTGCCAGCAGCCCCATAGACAGGGGGCGGACCGGGGAGCTGTTTTTT. It is translated as CASSPIDRGRTGELFF.

This clonotype showed up many times. V and J are TRBV5-8 and TRBJ2-7; 12 nucleotides match TRBD2. Unmatched junction bases numbered 11, after V lost 4 bases and J lost 6 bases. This CDR3 is 16 amino acids long. Per germline, CDR1 SGHTS and CDR2 YDEGEE. The CDR3 spells CASSRARLAGVSEQYF. The CDR3 DNA sequence: TGTGCCAGCAGCCGCGCTAGACTAGCGGGAGTGTCCGAGCAGTACTTC. The full variable domain, with the rest looked up from reference TRBV5-8 and TRBJ2-7, is EAGVTQSPTHLIKTRGQQATLRCSPISGHTSVYWYQQALGLGLQFLLWYDEGEERNRGNFPPRFSGRQFPNYSSELNVNALELEDSALYLCASSRARLAGVSEQYFGPGTRLTVT.

This clonotype was observed at least ten times. V and J are TRBV11-2 and TRBJ2-7; 7 bases match TRBD1. The V gene end was trimmed by 4 bases and the J gene end by 2 bases; junction bases not matched to a gene: 5. This CDR3 region has 14 residues. Germline values: CDR1 SGHAT, CDR2 FQNNGV. DNA of the CDR3: TGTGCCAGCAGCTGGACAGGACGGACCTACGAGCAGTACTTC. It is translated as CASSWTGRTYEQYF. The entire variable domain, with the rest obtained from reference TRBV11-2 and TRBJ2-7, is as follows: EAGVAQSPRYKIIEKRQSVAFWCNPISGHATLYWYQQILGQGPKLLIQFQNNGVVDDSQLPKDRFSAERLKGVDSTLKIQPAKLEDSAVYLCASSWTGRTYEQYFGPGTRLTVT.

In its sample, this clonotype was seen many times. The rearrangement joins TRBV28 to TRBJ2-1, with 13 bases fitting TRBD2. CDR3 length equals 14 residues. V shed 10 bases, J shed 6 bases, and the junction held 6 bases outside the gene matches. Germline loops: CDR1 MDHEN, CDR2 SYDVKM. The CDR3 spells CAILAGGPGNEQFF. The DNA for the CDR3 is TGTGCCATACTAGCGGGAGGGCCGGGCAATGAGCAGTTCTTC.

For this clonotype: One base away lies a much larger clone, so this may be a sequencing read error. The chain recombines TRBV7-2 with TRBJ1-1; no reliable D call. This CDR3 has 15 amino acids. Trimming took off 5 bases at V and 4 bases at J, with 17 bases between the two ends. CDR1 is SGHTA and CDR2 is FQGNSA in the germline V gene. CDR3 nucleotide sequence: TGTGCCAGCAGCCCATCCATGGGGAGGGCCACTGAAGCTTTCTTT. Translating it yields CASSPSMGRATEAFF. Filled out from reference TRBV7-2 and TRBJ1-1, the complete variable domain reads GAGVSQSPSNKVTEKGKDVELRCDPISGHTALYWYRQSLGQGLEFLIYFQGNSAPDKSGLPSDRFSAERTGGSVSTLTIQRTQQEDSAVYLCASSPSMGRATEAFFGQGTRLTVV.

This clonotype was seen at least ten times. This chain connects TRBV7-8 to TRBJ2-1; 8 positions match TRBD2. The trim removed 3 bases at V and 4 bases at J, leaving 5 bases unmatched. Germline assignment: CDR1 SGHVS and CDR2 FQNEAQ. This CDR3 comprises 15 residues. The CDR3 loop reads CASSFAGTSYNEQFF. The CDR3 bases are TGTGCCAGCAGCTTCGCCGGGACTAGTTACAATGAGCAGTTCTTC.

This clonotype was picked up a small number of times. The DNA for the CDR3 is TGTGCCAGCAGCCCATTTCCCCCCCAGGGACAAGGATCCTACGAGCAGTACTTC. This sequence encodes CASSPFPPQGQGSYEQYF. V gene TRBV27 combines with J gene TRBJ2-7; the D gene is possibly TRBD1 (6 bases). CDR1 MNHEY and CDR2 SMNVEV come from the germline V gene (reference sequence). The CDR3 totals 18 residues. The V end lost 6 bases, the J end lost 1 base, and 25 bases lay between the germline ends.

This clonotype was found a few times. The J gene is TRBJ2-1, the V gene TRBV6-5; 13 positions agree with TRBD2. From germline, CDR1 is MNHEY and CDR2 SVGAGI. V lost 4 bases, J lost 8 bases, and 8 bases stayed unmatched. This CDR3 is built from 16 residues. The CDR3 DNA reads as TGTGCCAGCAGTTCCCCGGGGACTAGCGGGAATGATGAGCAGTTCTTC. It specifies CASSSPGTSGNDEQFF.

Remarks on this clonotype: This CDR3 is missing its conserved last phenylalanine or tryptophan, likely due to a read error. The CDR3 DNA follows: TGTGCCAGCAGTCCTGTCTCTGGAAACACCATATATCTT. Translated, it gives CASSPVSGNTIYL. The rearrangement links TRBV12-3 or TRBV12-4 to TRBJ1-3, with D hard to call. V lost 5 bases and J 0 bases, leaving 5 bases between the germline ends. This CDR3 region has 13 residues.

Only a few counts were recorded for this clonotype. This could be a read error, since a much larger clone is one nucleotide away. The chain combines TRBV7-9 with TRBJ1-2; no clear D. Germline V lookup: CDR1 SEHNR, CDR2 FQNEAQ (reference sequence). Between the trimmed V and J ends, which lost 0 bases and 8 bases, there was a span of 7 bases. The CDR3 totals 12 residues. The CDR3: CASSLAGRGYTF. The CDR3 DNA is TGTGCCAGCAGCTTAGCCGGGAGAGGCTACACCTTC. The full variable domain, with the rest looked up from reference TRBV7-9 and TRBJ1-2, is DTGVSQNPRHKITKRGQNVTFRCDPISEHNRLYWYRQTLGQGPEFLTYFQNEAQLEKSRLLSDRFSAERPKGSFSTLEIQRTEQGDSAMYLCASSLAGRGYTFGSGTRLTVV.

This clonotype occurred many times. The CDR3 is CASRGGADYGYTF. In nucleotides, the CDR3 is TGTGCCAGCAGAGGGGGCGCGGACTATGGCTACACCTTC. The chain links TRBV28 to TRBJ1-2; 7 bases are shared with TRBD1. Germline CDR1 reads MDHEN; CDR2 reads SYDVKM. V shed 6 bases and J 3 bases; nucleotides not matched to a gene: 4. The CDR3 extends over 13 amino acids.

The CDR3 here is CASSRNPRGRNTGELFF. The CDR3 bases are TGTGCCAGCAGCCGTAATCCTCGGGGGCGGAACACCGGGGAGCTGTTTTTT. The rearrangement links TRBV9 to TRBJ2-2; D assignment may be TRBD1 or TRBD2 (6 bases each). The CDR3 covers 17 residues. From germline, CDR1 is SGDLS and CDR2 YYNGEE. V lost 4 bases and J 1 base, leaving 17 bases between the germline ends.

This clonotype was recorded many times. This chain uses TRBV28 with TRBJ2-7; D call uncertain. CDR1 and CDR2 from the germline V gene are MDHEN and SYDVKM. This CDR3 contains 14 residues. Trimming removed 1 base from V and 0 bases from J, with 7 bases in between. This CDR3 reads CASSLLGFSYEQYF. The CDR3 coding sequence is TGTGCCAGCAGTTTATTGGGATTCTCCTACGAGCAGTACTTC. Filled out from reference TRBV28 and TRBJ2-7, the complete variable domain reads DVKVTQSSRYLVKRTGEKVFLECVQDMDHENMFWYRQDPGLGLRLIYFSYDVKMKEKGDIPEGYSVSREKKERFSLILESASTNQTSMYLCASSLLGFSYEQYFGPGTRLTVT.

This clonotype was detected ten times or more. The rearrangement links TRBV5-1 to TRBJ2-3; 10 bases agree with TRBD1. The germline V gene encodes CDR1 SGHRS and CDR2 YFSETQ. CDR3 size: 16 residues. The V gene end was trimmed by 4 bases and the J gene end by 2 bases; junction bases not matched to a gene: 7. The CDR3 nucleotides read TGCGCCAGCAGCCGGGGACAGGGGAGGACCACAGATACGCAGTATTTT. Translating gives CASSRGQGRTTDTQYF.